This TCR beta chain originates from a study of T cells expressing NK-cell markers (dated by TCRdb to the early 2020s). Context from the whole study: In sorted CD3+CD56+NKG2C+, CD3+CD56+NKG2C- and CD3+CD56-NKG2C+ T-cell subsets from roughly 8 donors, TCR beta-chain repertoires were profiled. The libraries were sequenced on Illumina HiSeq 2000/2500, MiSeq or NextSeq, producing 2 x 150 bp reads. Of the eight sequenced donors, seven were found to be HCMV-seropositive and one was found to be HCMV-seronegative. The eight sequenced donors were randomly selected healthy volunteers, three men and five women. Broader findings and caveats from the paper: Whether the expanded NKG2C-expressing T cell clones were specific for HCMV antigens remained unclear. Those dominant clonotypes were again the most abundant among CD3+CD56-NKG2C+ cells in a few donors, at roughly 25-60.1%. In six donors, the dominant CD3+CD56+NKG2C+ clonotypes were among the top 10 CD8+ clonotypes and accounted for about 1.0-7.0% of CD8+ T cells.

The CDR3, cysteine through phenylalanine, is 15 amino acids long. No DNA sequence is on record. Looking up the germline V gene yields CDR1 ENHRY and CDR2 SYGVKD. Sequencing was carried out with an Illumina HiSeq 2000. TCR beta cDNA libraries were prepared using 5'RACE template switching, which introduced a universal primer site and unique molecular identifiers. Synthesis of cDNA was primed from the TCR beta constant segment and was followed by two consecutive PCR amplification steps. The study's processing was this. MIGEC was used to demultiplex reads and group the reads by UMI, and MiTCR was used to assemble and quantify clonotypes. Only TCR cDNA sequences supported by at least two reads were kept to exclude erroneous sequences. The tcR package was used for downstream repertoire analysis, with clonotypes matched between fractions based on CDR3 nucleotide sequence plus V segment. Antigen specificity was annotated against VDJdb with VDJmatch, allowing one amino acid substitution in CDR3. Reprocessed by TCRdb, the reads give a single entry per CDR3 protein sequence, without DNA. TCRdb's processing, not the study's, gives the V and J calls here. The sample's clone listing holds about 540,000 distinct CDR3 sequences. The biggest ten clones account for approximately 3.6% of the sample.

A commercial ELISA kit detecting HCMV-specific IgG in serum was used to determine HCMV serostatus. Peripheral blood mononuclear cells were isolated from blood by Ficoll density gradient centrifugation. As regards this clonotype: Which antigen it targets is not known.

Specimen: blood T cells: a sorted CD56 or NKG2C T cell subset, CD4+ or CD8+ T cells, or bulk PBMC T cells (not recorded which). The chain uses TRBV10-3 and TRBJ2-1; TCRdb returns TRBD2, unconfirmable since there is no DNA. The receptor's source is a man between 18 and 29 years old in good health. Donor details come from another sample of the same person, matched by shared clones. The CDR3 region has the sequence CAISDRRGGGNEQFF.